The next 5 T cell receptor beta chains were all read from a single sample in a study of cytomegalovirus exposure and HLA in healthy donors. Sequenced by immunoSEQ multiplex PCR; TCRdb stores in-frame clones only, minus some. The data show roughly 150,000 clones, with around 93% seen just once and 1.8% held by the top ten. Sequencing input: PBMCs. These receptors came from a man between 18 and 29 years old in good health and CMV-seropositive.

The rearrangement uses TRBV27 and TRBJ2-4; D may be TRBD1 (5 bases). Germline lookup yields CDR1 MNHEY and CDR2 SMNVEV (reference sequence). The CDR3 spans 17 residues. V was pared by 0 bases and J by 0 bases, with 12 bases between. This CDR3 reads CASSLSQAGLAKNIQYF. DNA for the CDR3: TGTGCCAGCAGTTTATCCCAAGCAGGGTTAGCCAAAAACATTCAGTACTTC.

The genes are TRBV30 and TRBJ1-4, with TRBD1 matching over 8 bases. Germline values: CDR1 GTSNPN, CDR2 SVGIG (reference sequence). The CDR3 extends over 16 amino acids. The junction had 11 bases not matched to a gene; V was cut back by 0 bases and J by 8 bases. CDR3 DNA: TGTGCCTGGAGTGTTGCCCGAGTTTCAGGGGGCGAAAAACTGTTTTTT. Amino acid sequence: CAWSVARVSGGEKLFF.

The V and J genes are TRBV9 and TRBJ1-2, with TRBD1 matching over 8 bases. The CDR3 has 13 amino acids. With V trimmed by 2 bases and J by 8 bases, 5 bases remained unmatched. Germline-derived CDR1 and CDR2 are SGDLS and YYNGEE. This chain's CDR3 is CASSVNRDRGYTF. The CDR3 nucleotides are TGTGCCAGCAGCGTGAACCGGGACAGGGGCTACACCTTC.

The chain couples TRBV2 to TRBJ1-2, with a tentative D call TRBD1 (5 bases). The CDR3 covers 17 residues. V was clipped by 4 bases and J by 5 bases, with 23 bases between them. Germline CDR1 SNHLY, CDR2 FYNNEI. The CDR3 region is CASSVTPWGRVGYGYTF. The DNA for the CDR3 is TGTGCCAGCAGTGTAACCCCGTGGGGCAGGGTGGGGTATGGCTACACCTTC.

The gene calls are TRBV28 and TRBJ2-7; 10 bases line up with TRBD1. This CDR3 comprises 13 residues. Germline V gene data show CDR1 as MDHEN and CDR2 as SYDVKM. The V segment lost 7 bases and the J segment 6 bases; nucleotides outside the gene matches: 6. The CDR3 spells CASIPGQGLEQYF. The CDR3 bases are TGTGCCAGCATCCCGGGACAGGGGCTCGAGCAGTACTTC.